The T cell receptor beta chain under discussion was sequenced for a study of blood T cells in healthy people across ages. CDR3 size: 13 residues. The V gene lost 2 bases and the J gene lost 4 bases, with 9 bases spanning the gap. The germline V gene encodes CDR1 ENHRY and CDR2 SYGVKD. With a J-beta primer mix and a sample-barcoded 5' primer, a second PCR ran about 7 to 11 cycles. TCRdb redid the calling of the 5' RACE reads with MiXCR, one entry per CDR3 protein. The data show more than 1.4 million distinct CDR3 sequences, with about 43% seen just once and 7% to 9% held by the top ten. This clonotype was counted ten times or more.

V and J are TRBV10-3 and TRBJ2-7, with D hard to call. The clonotype originates from a woman younger than 35 in good health. Sequencing input: blood. Written as DNA, the CDR3 is TGTGCCATCAGTGAGGGACCTGATTACGAGCAGTACTTC. Encoded protein: CAISEGPDYEQYF.